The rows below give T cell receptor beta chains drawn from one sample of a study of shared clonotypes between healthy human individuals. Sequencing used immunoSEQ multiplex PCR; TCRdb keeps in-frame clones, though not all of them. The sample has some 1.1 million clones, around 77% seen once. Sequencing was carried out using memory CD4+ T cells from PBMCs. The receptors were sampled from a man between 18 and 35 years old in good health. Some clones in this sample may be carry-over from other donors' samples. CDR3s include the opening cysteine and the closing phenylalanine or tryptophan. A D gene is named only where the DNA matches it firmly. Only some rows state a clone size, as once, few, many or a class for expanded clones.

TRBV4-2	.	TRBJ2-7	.	CASSQEGRQPYEQYF	TGTGCCAGCAGCCAAGAAGGACGCCAACCCTACGAGCAGTACTTC
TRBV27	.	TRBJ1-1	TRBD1	CASSRTGTEAFF	TGTGCCAGCAGCCGGACAGGGACTGAAGCTTTCTTT
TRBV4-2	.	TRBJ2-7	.	CASSRLQGSSYEQYF	TGTGCCAGCAGCCGCCTCCAGGGTAGCTCCTACGAGCAGTACTTC
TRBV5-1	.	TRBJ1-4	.	CASKLSPDTNEKLFF	TGCGCCAGTAAATTAAGTCCGGACACTAATGAAAAACTGTTTTTT
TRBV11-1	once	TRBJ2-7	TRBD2	CASSFTSGPYEQYF	TGTGCCAGCAGTTTCACTAGCGGCCCCTACGAGCAGTACTTC
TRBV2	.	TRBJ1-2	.	CASRKGSYGYTF	TGTGCCAGCAGAAAGGGGAGCTATGGCTACACCTTC
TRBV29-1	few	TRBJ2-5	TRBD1	CSVEEGRGYETQYF	TGCAGCGTTGAAGAGGGCAGGGGGTACGAGACCCAGTACTTC
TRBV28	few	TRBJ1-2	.	CATSGVGYTF	TGTGCCACCTCAGGGGTCGGCTACACCTTC
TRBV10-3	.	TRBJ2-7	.	CAISESQGRYEQYF	TGTGCCATCAGTGAGTCACAGGGCCGCTACGAGCAGTACTTC
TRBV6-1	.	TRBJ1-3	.	CASSEAAVYSGNTIYF	TGTGCCAGCAGTGAAGCGGCGGTTTACTCTGGAAACACCATATATTTT
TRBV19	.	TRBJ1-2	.	CASSIDPEYGYTF	TGTGCCAGTAGTATAGATCCGGAATATGGCTACACCTTC
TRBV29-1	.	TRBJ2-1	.	CSASTAYNEQFF	TGCAGCGCCTCGACAGCCTACAATGAGCAGTTCTTC
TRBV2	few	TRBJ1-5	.	CASSEGVPQHF	TGTGCCAGCAGTGAAGGTGTGCCCCAGCATTTT
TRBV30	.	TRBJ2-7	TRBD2	CAWSPSGSYEQYF	TGTGCCTGGAGCCCTAGCGGCTCCTACGAGCAGTACTTC
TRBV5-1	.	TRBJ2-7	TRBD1	CASSRDSLSSYEQYF	TGCGCCAGCAGCCGGGACAGCTTAAGCTCCTACGAGCAGTACTTC
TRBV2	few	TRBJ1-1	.	CASSGGPNTEAFF	TGTGCCAGCAGTGGAGGGCCGAACACTGAAGCTTTCTTT
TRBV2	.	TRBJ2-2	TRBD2	CASSDRLAGPNTGELFF	TGTGCCAGCAGTGATAGACTAGCGGGGCCAAACACCGGGGAGCTGTTTTTT
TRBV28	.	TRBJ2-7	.	CASTLAHSYEQYF	TGTGCCAGCACCCTGGCACACTCCTACGAGCAGTACTTC
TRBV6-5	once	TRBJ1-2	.	CASRTPGLNYGYTF	TGTGCCAGCAGAACCCCCGGCCTCAACTATGGCTACACCTTC
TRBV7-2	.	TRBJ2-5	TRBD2	CASSRLAGEKGGETQYF	TGTGCCAGCAGCCGACTAGCGGGAGAAAAAGGCGGAGAGACCCAGTACTTC
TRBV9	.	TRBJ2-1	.	CASSPTVRMYNEQFF	TGTGCCAGCAGCCCCACGGTTCGTATGTACAATGAGCAGTTCTTC
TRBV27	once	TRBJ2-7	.	CASSIRQAYEQYF	TGTGCCAGCAGTATTAGACAGGCCTACGAGCAGTACTTC
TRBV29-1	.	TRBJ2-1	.	CSVMIISGPSKNEQFF	TGCAGCGTTATGATTATCTCCGGACCCTCGAAGAATGAGCAGTTCTTC